This TCR beta chain was sequenced in a study of blood T cells in healthy people across ages. Findings of the study overall: Older age went with lower TCR beta diversity per million T cells, in a roughly linear way.

Comments on this clonotype: Its antigen remains unknown.

The V gene's germline CDR1 is SNHLY and CDR2 FYNNEI. CDR3 size: 12 residues. The V end lost 8 bases, the J end lost 11 bases, and 18 bases lay between the germline ends. They isolated at least 7 million PBMCs from each sample. Sample-barcoded 5' priming and a J-beta primer mix drove a second PCR of 7 to 11 cycles. The template-switch adaptor, which had 12 random nucleotides, put a tag on each cDNA molecule. One entry per CDR3 protein results from TCRdb running MiXCR on the 5' RACE reads. The table lists 780,000 or so distinct CDR3 sequences, around 50% of them singletons, with around 25% in the top ten.

The V call is TRBV2, the J call TRBJ2-5, with no clear D. Sequencing was performed on blood. This clonotype was obtained from a man aged 40-55 years in good health. The CDR3 nucleotides are TGTGCCAGCCCGAACCCCTGGGAAGAGCAGTACTTC. Translation gives CASPNPWEEQYF. Combining the CDR3 with reference TRBV2 and TRBJ2-5 gives the whole variable domain EPEVTQTPSHQVTQMGQEVILRCVPISNHLYFYWYRQILGQKVEFLVSFYNNEISEKSEIFDDQFSVERPDGSNFTLKIRSTKLEDSAMYFCASPNPWEEQYFGPGTRLLVL.